The next 13 T cell receptor beta chains were all read from a single sample in a study of CD8+CD57+ T cells in acquired aplastic anemia. Genomic DNA, serving as template, underwent TCR beta VDJ and CDR3 profiling. One entry per CDR3 protein results from TCRdb running MiXCR on the reads. The sample has 160,000 or so distinct CDR3 sequences; around 43% are singletons. The authors sequenced patients whose flow cytometry had shown CD8+CD57+ cell expansion. The sample consisted of sorted CD4+, CD8+, or CD8+CD57+ T cells (not recorded which) from PBMCs. Receptors were obtained from a human donor with aplastic anemia.

This clonotype was counted at least ten times. V usage is TRBV7-2 and J usage is TRBJ2-1, with 12 positions matching TRBD2. V lost 7 bases and J lost 9; bases outside the gene matches: 7. CDR3 length equals 14 residues. CDR1 and CDR2 (germline): SGHTA, FQGNSA. CDR3: CASIGLAGLGEQFF. The CDR3 DNA reads TGTGCCAGCATCGGACTAGCGGGATTGGGTGAGCAGTTCTTC. Complete variable domain (other parts from reference TRBV7-2 and TRBJ2-1): GAGVSQSPSNKVTEKGKDVELRCDPISGHTALYWYRQSLGQGLEFLIYFQGNSAPDKSGLPSDRFSAERTGGSVSTLTIQRTQQEDSAVYLCASIGLAGLGEQFFGPGTRLTVL.

This clonotype was detected many times. The rearrangement joins TRBV10-1 to TRBJ2-2, with D possibly being TRBD1 (5 bases). Germline CDR1 reads WNHNN; CDR2 reads SYGVQD (reference sequence). CDR3 length: 16 residues. With 1 base removed from V and 6 bases from J, the gap between germline ends came to 15 bases. The CDR3 reads CASSEYGLQDAGELFF. CDR3 nucleotide sequence: TGCGCCAGCAGTGAGTATGGGTTACAGGACGCCGGGGAGCTGTTTTTT.

The chain carries TRBV7-9 and TRBJ1-2, with a tentative D call TRBD1 (5 bases). CDR1 and CDR2 from the germline V gene are SEHNR and FQNEAQ (reference sequence). Deletions cut 4 bases from V and 0 bases from J, with 12 bases between. The CDR3 totals 15 residues. Here the CDR3 reads CASSSQALTNYGYTF. The CDR3 DNA reads as TGTGCCAGCAGCTCACAGGCCCTAACTAACTATGGCTACACCTTC.

As for this clonotype: Since no conserved phenylalanine or tryptophan closes the CDR3, a read error is the likely cause. The V and J genes are TRBV7-9 and TRBJ2-5; D ambiguous. CDR1 is SEHNR and CDR2 is FQNEAQ in the germline V gene (reference sequence). Deletions cut 3 bases from V and 1 base from J, with 3 bases between. The CDR3 loop spans 12 amino acids. This CDR3 is CASSFGQETQYS. As DNA, the CDR3 is TGTGCCAGCAGCTTTGGCCAAGAGACCCAGTACTCC.

This clonotype was counted at least ten times. The chain recombines TRBV9 with TRBJ2-3, with 12 bases that match TRBD2. The CDR3 extends over 17 amino acids. V shed 3 bases, J shed 2 bases, and the junction held 7 bases outside the gene matches. CDR1 is SGDLS and CDR2 is YYNGEE in the germline V gene. The CDR3 sequence is CASSAPLAGGITDTQYF. CDR3 sequence (DNA): TGTGCCAGCAGCGCCCCGCTAGCGGGGGGGATCACAGATACGCAGTATTTT. The whole variable domain, remainder taken from reference TRBV9 and TRBJ2-3, is DSGVTQTPKHLITATGQRVTLRCSPRSGDLSVYWYQQSLDQGLQFLIQYYNGEERAKGNILERFSAQQFPDLHSELNLSSLELGDSALYFCASSAPLAGGITDTQYFGPGTRLTVL.

This clonotype was counted only a few times. The gene calls are TRBV2 and TRBJ2-5; D perhaps matches TRBD1 (5 bases). CDR1 is SNHLY and CDR2 is FYNNEI in the germline V gene. V lost 5 bases and J 3 bases, leaving 13 bases between the germline ends. The CDR3 has 14 residues. CDR3 DNA: TGTGCCAGCAGTAGCAGGGCCCCTAAAGAGACCCAGTACTTC. It is translated as CASSSRAPKETQYF.

This clonotype was seen a few times. The chain joins TRBV7-9 to TRBJ2-7, with 9 bases fitting TRBD2. The V gene's germline CDR1 is SEHNR and CDR2 FQNEAQ (reference sequence). The V and J ends lost 8 bases and 5 bases, in that order; junction bases with no gene match: 7. The CDR3 length is 13 residues. CDR3 amino acids: CASAGTSFHEQYF. In DNA form, the CDR3 reads TGTGCCAGCGCCGGGACTAGCTTCCACGAGCAGTACTTC.

V and J are TRBV9 and TRBJ1-1, with D possibly TRBD1 on 5 matching bases. V lost 4 bases, J lost 1 base, and 11 bases lay in between. The germline V gene has CDR1 SGDLS and CDR2 YYNGEE. CDR3 length: 14 amino acids. CDR3 in DNA: TGTGCCAGCAGCCCGGGCAGGGCGAACACTGAAGCTTTCTTT. Its protein is CASSPGRANTEAFF.

This clonotype was recorded many times. V usage is TRBV2 and J usage is TRBJ2-7; the D gene is possibly TRBD1 (7 bases). V lost 3 bases, J lost 4 bases, and 16 bases lay in between. CDR1 SNHLY and CDR2 FYNNEI come from the germline V gene. The CDR3 length is 15 residues. CDR3 protein: CASSDMQGGFYEQYF. For the CDR3, the DNA is TGTGCCAGCAGTGATATGCAGGGGGGTTTTTACGAGCAGTACTTC.

The rearrangement joins TRBV25-1 to TRBJ2-5; 14 bases are a match to TRBD2. There are 17 residues in the CDR3. V dropped 5 bases and J dropped 5; count of bases not matched to a gene: 10. Germline CDR1 reads MGHDK; CDR2 reads SYGVNS. The CDR3 region has the DNA TGTGCCAGCAGTTCCTCGACTAGCGGGGGGGCGGGTGAGACCCAGTACTTC. Its translation is CASSSSTSGGAGETQYF. Drawing the rest from reference TRBV25-1 and TRBJ2-5, the complete variable domain is EADIYQTPRYLVIGTGKKITLECSQTMGHDKMYWYQQDPGMELHLIHYSYGVNSTEKGDLSSESTVSRIRTEHFPLTLESARPSHTSQYLCASSSSTSGGAGETQYFGPGTRLLVL.

In its sample, this clonotype was seen a few times. CDR3 sequence (DNA): TGTGCCAGCAGCCTCCTCTCCGGGGAGCTGTTTTTT. Its translation is CASSLLSGELFF. The J gene is TRBJ2-2, the V gene TRBV7-3; no clear D gene. Germline values: CDR1 SGHTA, CDR2 FQGTGA. V lost 5 bases, J lost 6 bases, and 7 bases lay in between. The CDR3 covers 12 residues. The whole variable domain, remainder taken from reference TRBV7-3 and TRBJ2-2, is GAGVSQTPSNKVTEKGKYVELRCDPISGHTALYWYRQSLGQGPEFLIYFQGTGAADDSGLPNDRFFAVRPEGSVSTLKIQRTERGDSAVYLCASSLLSGELFFGEGSRLTVL.

This clonotype was found many times. This chain uses TRBV7-2 with TRBJ2-4, with D possibly TRBD2 on 5 matching bases. V gave up 3 bases and J gave up 7 bases, with 10 bases separating them. The CDR3 consists of 13 residues. Germline V gene data show CDR1 as SGHTA and CDR2 as FQGNSA. CDR3 sequence: CASSLGRRNIQYF. CDR3 DNA: TGTGCCAGCAGCTTGGGTCGGAGGAACATTCAGTACTTC.

This clonotype was found once. V and J are TRBV2 and TRBJ1-1; 7 bases are a match to TRBD1. Trimming cost V 4 bases and J 3 bases; bases outside gene matches: 11. The CDR3 runs to 16 residues. CDR1 and CDR2 from the germline V gene are SNHLY and FYNNEI. CDR3 region: CASSAGTATEDTEAFF. DNA for the CDR3: TGTGCCAGCAGTGCGGGGACAGCCACCGAGGACACTGAAGCTTTCTTT.